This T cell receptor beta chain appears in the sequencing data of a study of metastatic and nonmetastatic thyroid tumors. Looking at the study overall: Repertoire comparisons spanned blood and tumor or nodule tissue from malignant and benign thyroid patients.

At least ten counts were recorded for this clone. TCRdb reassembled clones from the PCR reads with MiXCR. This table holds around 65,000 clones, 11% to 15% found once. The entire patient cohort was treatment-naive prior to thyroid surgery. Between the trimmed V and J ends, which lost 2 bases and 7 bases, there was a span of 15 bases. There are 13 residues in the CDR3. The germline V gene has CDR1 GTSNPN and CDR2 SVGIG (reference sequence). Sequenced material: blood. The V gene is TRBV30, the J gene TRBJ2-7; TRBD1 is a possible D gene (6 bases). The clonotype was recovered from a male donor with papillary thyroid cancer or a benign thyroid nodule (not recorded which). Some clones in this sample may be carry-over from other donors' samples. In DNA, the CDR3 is TGTGCCTGGAGTTATACAGGGATTAGTGAGCAGTACGTC. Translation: CAWSYTGISEQYV.